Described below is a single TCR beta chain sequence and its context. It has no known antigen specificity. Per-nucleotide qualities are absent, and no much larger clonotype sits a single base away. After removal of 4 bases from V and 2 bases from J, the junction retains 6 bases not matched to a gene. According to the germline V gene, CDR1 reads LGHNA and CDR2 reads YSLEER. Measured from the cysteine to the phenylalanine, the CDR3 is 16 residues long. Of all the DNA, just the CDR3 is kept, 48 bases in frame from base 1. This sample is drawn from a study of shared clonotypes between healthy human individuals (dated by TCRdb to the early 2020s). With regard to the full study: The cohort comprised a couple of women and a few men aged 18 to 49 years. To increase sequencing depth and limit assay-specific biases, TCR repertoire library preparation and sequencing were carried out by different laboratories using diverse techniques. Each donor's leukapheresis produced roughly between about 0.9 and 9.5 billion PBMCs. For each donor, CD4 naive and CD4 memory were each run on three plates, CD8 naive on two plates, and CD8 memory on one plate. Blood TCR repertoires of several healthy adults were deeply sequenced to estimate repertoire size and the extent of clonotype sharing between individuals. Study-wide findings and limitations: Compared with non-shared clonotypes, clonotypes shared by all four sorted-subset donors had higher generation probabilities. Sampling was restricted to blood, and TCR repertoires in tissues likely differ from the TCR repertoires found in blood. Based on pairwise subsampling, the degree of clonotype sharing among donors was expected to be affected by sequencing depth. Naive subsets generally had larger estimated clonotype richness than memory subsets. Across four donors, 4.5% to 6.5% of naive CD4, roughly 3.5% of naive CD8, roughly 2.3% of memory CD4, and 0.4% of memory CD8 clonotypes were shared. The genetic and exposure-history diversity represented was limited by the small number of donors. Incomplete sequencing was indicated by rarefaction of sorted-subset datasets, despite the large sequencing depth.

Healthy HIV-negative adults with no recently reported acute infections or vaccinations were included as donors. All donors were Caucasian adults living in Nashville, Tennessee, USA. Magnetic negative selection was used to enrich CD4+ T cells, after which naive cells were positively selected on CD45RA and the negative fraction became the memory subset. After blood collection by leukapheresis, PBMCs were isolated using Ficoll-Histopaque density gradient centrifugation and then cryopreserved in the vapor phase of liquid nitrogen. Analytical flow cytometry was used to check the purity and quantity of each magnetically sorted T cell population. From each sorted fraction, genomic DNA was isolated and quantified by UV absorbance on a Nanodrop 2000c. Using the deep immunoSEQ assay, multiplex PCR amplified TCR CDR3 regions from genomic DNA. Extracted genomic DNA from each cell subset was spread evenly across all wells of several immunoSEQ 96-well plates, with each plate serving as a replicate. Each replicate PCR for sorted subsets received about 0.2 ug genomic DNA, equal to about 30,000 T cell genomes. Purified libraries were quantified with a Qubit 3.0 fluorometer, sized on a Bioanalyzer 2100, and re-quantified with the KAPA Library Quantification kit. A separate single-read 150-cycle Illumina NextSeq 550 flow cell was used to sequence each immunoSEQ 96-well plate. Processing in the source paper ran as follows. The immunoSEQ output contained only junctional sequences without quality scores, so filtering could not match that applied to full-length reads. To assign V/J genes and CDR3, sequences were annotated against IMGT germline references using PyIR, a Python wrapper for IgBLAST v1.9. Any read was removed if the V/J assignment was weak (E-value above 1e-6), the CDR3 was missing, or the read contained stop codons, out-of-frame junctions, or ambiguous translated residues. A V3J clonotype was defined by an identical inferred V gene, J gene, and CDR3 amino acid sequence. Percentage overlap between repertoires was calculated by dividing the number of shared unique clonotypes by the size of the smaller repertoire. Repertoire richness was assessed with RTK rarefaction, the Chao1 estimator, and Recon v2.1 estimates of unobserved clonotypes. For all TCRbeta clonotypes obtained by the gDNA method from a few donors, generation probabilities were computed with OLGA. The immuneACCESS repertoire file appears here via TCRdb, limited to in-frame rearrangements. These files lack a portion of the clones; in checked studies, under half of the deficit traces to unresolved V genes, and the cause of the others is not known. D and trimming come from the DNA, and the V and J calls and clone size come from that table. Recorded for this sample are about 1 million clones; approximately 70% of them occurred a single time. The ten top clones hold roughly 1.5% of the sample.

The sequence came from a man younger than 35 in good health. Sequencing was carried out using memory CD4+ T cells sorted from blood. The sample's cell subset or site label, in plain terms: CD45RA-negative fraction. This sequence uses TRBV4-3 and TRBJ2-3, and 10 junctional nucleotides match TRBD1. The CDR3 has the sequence CASSPRQGAPTDTQYF. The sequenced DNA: TGCGCCAGCAGCCCGCGACAGGGGGCGCCCACAGATACGCAGTATTTT.